What follows are 30 T cell receptor beta chains derived from one specimen sequenced in a study of regulatory T cells in long-lasting Graves disease (dated by TCRdb to about 2021). Per the publication, the time point label means: newly diagnosed GD, antithyroid drugs for less than 3 months. For both TCR sequencing and RNA sequencing, RNA was extracted from PBMCs in TRIzol. Libraries were constructed by multiplex PCR. The run used an Illumina HiSeq 4000. TCR beta libraries were built with iRepertoire HTBI primers and Arm-PCR amplification of CDR3 regions. The public sequencing data were trimmed at Q25 with fastp and processed into clonotypes with MiXCR by TCRdb, which kept only in-frame beta chains. Identical CDR3 proteins give one entry, which carries the most common genes and DNA. For this sample the table gives about 440,000 distinct CDR3 sequences, of which about 16% were detected only once. In total, the top ten clones hold about 23% of the sample.

Another study also made use of these data, one on T cells in Graves' hyperthyroidism and ophthalmopathy.

The sequences come from peripheral blood mononuclear cells (PBMCs), collected at new diagnosis, from a patient treated with antithyroid drugs. These TCRs come from a woman younger than 30 with Graves disease. Donor details come from another sample of the same person, matched by shared clones.

This clonotype was seen only a few times. The rearrangement joins TRBV6-2 or TRBV6-3 to TRBJ1-5, with 7 nucleotides matching TRBD1. The CDR3 is made up of 16 amino acids. Trimming cost V 6 bases and J 2 bases; bases outside gene matches: 10. The germline V gene has CDR1 MNHEY and CDR2 SVGEGT. DNA for the CDR3: TGTGCCAGCAGCCCTGTCGACAGGGATGGCAATCAGCCCCAGCATTTT. Protein product: CASSPVDRDGNQPQHF.

Note on this clonotype: Germline and junction disagree at one end, which may indicate a read error. The V and J genes are TRBV11-1 and TRBJ2-1; 10 bases are a match to TRBD2. Germline values: CDR1 SGHAT, CDR2 FQDESV (reference sequence). This CDR3 comprises 16 residues. CDR3 sequence: CASSQVPSGRFDEQFF. The CDR3 DNA is TGCGCCAGCAGCCAAGTTCCTAGCGGGAGATTCGATGAGCAGTTCTTC.

The V call is TRBV5-1, the J call TRBJ1-2, with a possible D match to TRBD1 (5 bases). Germline-derived CDR1 and CDR2 are SGHRS and YFSETQ. Trimming stripped 4 bases from V and 3 bases from J, with 19 bases between. The CDR3 contains 16 residues. CDR3 sequence: CASSLSDGGNDYGYTF. The CDR3 nucleotides read TGCGCCAGCAGCCTAAGCGACGGGGGGAACGACTATGGCTACACCTTC.

This chain links TRBV6-1 with TRBJ1-5; D is uncertain. CDR1 is MNHNS and CDR2 is SASEGT in the germline V gene. The ends were cut back, 8 bases at V and 3 bases at J, with 20 bases in the middle. The CDR3 is made up of 16 amino acids. This chain's CDR3 is CASSVSLGGPNQPQHF. As DNA, the CDR3 is TGTGCCAGCTCAGTTAGCTTAGGAGGACCCAATCAGCCCCAGCATTTT.

This clonotype was counted ten times or more. The chain is built from TRBV12-3 or TRBV12-4 and TRBJ2-3; D unclear. The V end was cut by 5 bases, the J end by 5 bases, with 5 bases between. The CDR3 spans 11 residues. Here the CDR3 DNA reads TGTGCCAGCAGTAAGATAGATACGCAGTATTTT. Its translation: CASSKIDTQYF.

Only one count was recorded for this clonotype. This chain links TRBV19 with TRBJ1-5; D uncertain. The CDR3 sequence is 15 residues long. V lost 0 bases to trimming and J lost 6 bases, with 12 bases between them. The V gene's germline CDR1 is LNHDA and CDR2 SQIVND (reference sequence). The DNA for the CDR3 is TGTGCCAGTAGTATAGATGCCGCCTTATCTCAGCCCCAGCATTTT. It translates to CASSIDAALSQPQHF.

The V gene is TRBV6-1, the J gene TRBJ2-7; 8 nucleotides line up with TRBD1. V dropped 9 bases and J dropped 5; count of bases not matched to a gene: 18. CDR1 MNHNS and CDR2 SASEGT come from the germline V gene. This CDR3 region has 16 residues. CDR3 nucleotide sequence: TGTGCCAGTAGAATAAGAACCGGGACAGGAGTCAACGAGCAGTACTTC. Its protein product is CASRIRTGTGVNEQYF.

This chain links TRBV10-2 with TRBJ1-1, with 7 bases identical to TRBD1. The CDR3 has 14 amino acids. V shed 7 bases and J 1 base; nucleotides not matched to a gene: 6. CDR1 is WSHSY and CDR2 is SAAADI in the germline V gene. The CDR3 DNA reads TGCGCCAGCATCAAGACAGGGACGAACACTGAAGCTTTCTTT. Protein: CASIKTGTNTEAFF.

This clonotype was seen repeatedly, ten times or more. This sequence joins TRBV28 and TRBJ2-1; D call uncertain. This CDR3 contains 12 residues. V was pared by 6 bases and J by 10 bases, with 13 bases between. Germline V gene lookup returns CDR1 MDHEN and CDR2 SYDVKM. The chain's CDR3 is CASRSTTVEQFF. The CDR3 nucleotides are TGTGCCAGCAGATCCACGACGGTCGAGCAGTTCTTC.

About this clonotype: This could be a read error, since a much larger clone is one nucleotide away. The CDR3 carries no conserved terminal phenylalanine or tryptophan, so it likely arises from a read error. The chain combines TRBV27 with TRBJ2-1; maybe TRBD2 (6 bases). Looked up from germline, CDR1 is MNHEY and CDR2 is SMNVEV (reference sequence). V lost 5 bases and J 7 bases, leaving 9 bases between the germline ends. CDR3 size: 12 residues. Here the CDR3 DNA reads TGTGCCAGCAGTCAGACTAGAAATGAGCAGTTCTCC. Encoded protein: CASSQTRNEQFS.

This clonotype was seen a few times. The V and J genes are TRBV3-1 and TRBJ2-1; 13 bases are shared with TRBD2. The CDR3 totals 15 residues. Germline lookup yields CDR1 LGHDT and CDR2 YNNKEL (reference sequence). With 5 bases clipped from V and 10 bases from J, the junction kept 8 bases outside the gene matches. The CDR3 loop reads CASSLTSGRAQEQFF. DNA for the CDR3: TGTGCCAGCAGCTTAACTAGCGGGAGGGCTCAGGAGCAGTTCTTC.

V gene TRBV11-3 combines with J gene TRBJ2-1; TRBD1 is a possible D gene (5 bases). CDR3 length: 11 residues. Between the trimmed V and J ends, which lost 1 base and 15 bases, there was a span of 10 bases. The germline gives CDR1 SGHNT, CDR2 YENEEA. CDR3 nucleotides: TGTGCCAGCAGCTTAGGACAGTACCGGTTCTTC. This translates into CASSLGQYRFF.

The gene calls are TRBV27 and TRBJ2-3, with 7 bases lining up with TRBD1. The CDR3 loop spans 13 amino acids. Germline V gene data show CDR1 as MNHEY and CDR2 as SMNVEV (reference sequence). Trimming took 6 bases from V and 4 from J; bases not matched to a gene: 4. CDR3 in amino acids: CASRDTGADTQYF. In nucleotides, the CDR3 is TGTGCCAGCAGAGACACAGGGGCAGATACGCAGTATTTT.

With regard to this clonotype: A far larger clone is one base from this, pointing to a likely read error. The rearrangement links TRBV2 to TRBJ2-7; the match to TRBD2 covers 11 bases. Trimming took 6 bases from V and 7 from J; bases not matched to a gene: 17. Germline CDR1 and CDR2: SNHLY and FYNNEI. The CDR3 spans 17 residues. DNA for the CDR3: TGTGCCAGCAGCAGAACTAGCGGGAGATTGGTGCGCAATGAGCAGTACTTC. Translation: CASSRTSGRLVRNEQYF.

This clonotype has more than one count but fewer than ten. The chain recombines TRBV20-1 with TRBJ2-5; 8 bases are a match to TRBD1. Germline CDR1 reads DFQATT; CDR2 reads SNEGSKA (reference sequence). V was pared by 4 bases and J by 5 bases, with 18 bases of the junction left unmatched. The CDR3 consists of 17 residues. The CDR3 is CSATGQDVELHRETQYF. In DNA form, the CDR3 reads TGCAGTGCTACGGGACAGGATGTCGAGCTTCACAGGGAGACCCAGTACTTC.

This clonotype was found many times. V and J are TRBV5-1 and TRBJ2-2, with 11 bases matching TRBD2. V was clipped by 0 bases and J by 4 bases; unmatched bases: 11. CDR1 is SGHRS and CDR2 is YFSETQ in the germline V gene. CDR3 length equals 19 residues. This CDR3 reads CASSLVSLAGARVTGELFF. The DNA of the CDR3 is TGCGCCAGCAGCTTGGTGTCACTAGCGGGAGCCCGTGTCACCGGGGAGCTGTTTTTT.

Worth noting for this clonotype: A single base separates this from a much larger clone, so it may be a read error. The V call is TRBV20-1, the J call TRBJ2-1, with TRBD1 matching over 10 bases. The CDR3 extends over 14 amino acids. The V segment lost 6 bases and the J segment 9 bases; nucleotides outside the gene matches: 11. CDR1 and CDR2 (germline): DFQATT, SNEGSKA (reference sequence). As DNA, the CDR3 is TGCAGTGCCCCGATGGACAGGGGGGGCTTTGAGCAGTTCTTC. This codes for CSAPMDRGGFEQFF.

This clonotype was recorded many times. The V gene is TRBV6-2 or TRBV6-3, the J gene TRBJ2-7; TRBD1 matches at 9 bases. Trimming removed 5 bases from V and 4 bases from J; junction bases left unmatched: 9. This CDR3 has 15 residues. The germline CDR1 and CDR2 sequences are MNHEY and SVGEGT. CDR3 loop: CASSKPGQGRYEQYF. The CDR3, as DNA: TGTGCCAGCAGTAAGCCGGGACAGGGAAGATACGAGCAGTACTTC.

This clonotype occurred many times. The chain links TRBV28 to TRBJ2-7; D possibly corresponds to TRBD2 (5 bases). Trimming took off 5 bases at V and 2 bases at J, with 16 bases between the two ends. The CDR3 is 15 residues long. Germline-derived CDR1 and CDR2 are MDHEN and SYDVKM. DNA for the CDR3: TGTGCCAGCAGTCCCGCGTCCGGGAACGCCTACGAGCAGTACTTC. It yields the protein CASSPASGNAYEQYF.

This clonotype was recorded a few times. The genes are TRBV24-1 and TRBJ2-5; D is perhaps TRBD2 (5 bases). The length of the CDR3 is 15 residues. Per germline, CDR1 KGHDR and CDR2 SFDVKD. The V gene lost 10 bases and the J gene lost 4 bases, with 21 bases spanning the gap. The CDR3 DNA sequence: TGTGCCACAGGCCCCGCGGACTTTGATTCAGAGACCCAGTACTTC. Protein sequence: CATGPADFDSETQYF.

This clonotype was counted only a few times. The chain uses TRBV10-3 and TRBJ2-2; tentatively, D is TRBD1 (5 bases). CDR1 ENHRY and CDR2 SYGVKD come from the germline V gene. Trimming shortened V by 0 bases and J by 2 bases, and 10 bases separated the two germline ends. CDR3 length equals 16 residues. The DNA of the CDR3 is TGTGCCATCAGTGAGTCAGGGGCGGCCAACACCGGGGAGCTGTTTTTT. Amino acid sequence: CAISESGAANTGELFF.

The rearrangement joins TRBV12-5 to TRBJ2-1; TRBD2 aligns across 11 bases. V was clipped by 1 base and J by 7 bases; unmatched bases: 6. The CDR3 has 16 residues. Germline V gene lookup returns CDR1 LGHNT and CDR2 FRNRAP. The CDR3 DNA is TGTGCTAGTGGTTTGGGTACTAGCGGGAGTTATAATGAGCAGTTCTTC. It yields the protein CASGLGTSGSYNEQFF. Complete variable domain (other parts from reference TRBV12-5 and TRBJ2-1): DARVTQTPRHKVTEMGQEVTMRCQPILGHNTVFWYRQTMMQGLELLAYFRNRAPLDDSGMPKDRFSAEMPDATLATLKIQPSEPRDSAVYFCASGLGTSGSYNEQFFGPGTRLTVL.

This clonotype was counted many times. The rearrangement uses TRBV7-2 and TRBJ1-5; D is ambiguous. This CDR3 is 13 amino acids long. Germline-derived CDR1 and CDR2 are SGHTA and FQGNSA. The germline V and J ends were trimmed by 3 bases and 3 bases, with 6 bases remaining between them. The CDR3 reads CASSLVDNQPQHF. In DNA form, the CDR3 reads TGTGCCAGCAGCTTGGTGGACAATCAGCCCCAGCATTTT.

This rearrangement joins TRBV12-3 or TRBV12-4 to TRBJ2-7; D may correspond to TRBD1 or TRBD2 (5 bases each). This CDR3 is 15 amino acids long. Trimming took off 3 bases at V and 4 bases at J, with 16 bases between the two ends. CDR3 region: CASSLLVGRSYEQYF. CDR3 nucleotide sequence: TGTGCCAGCAGTTTGTTGGTGGGACGGTCTTACGAGCAGTACTTC.

This clonotype was seen at least ten times. The chain carries TRBV11-2 and TRBJ2-1; D is perhaps TRBD2 (5 bases). This CDR3 spans 15 amino acids. V was trimmed by 2 bases and J by 4 bases, leaving 12 bases between them. From germline, CDR1 is SGHAT and CDR2 FQNNGV. CDR3 bases: TGTGCCAGCAGCTTAAGCCTAGCCCCTTACAATGAGCAGTTCTTC. Its protein product is CASSLSLAPYNEQFF. Drawing the rest from reference TRBV11-2 and TRBJ2-1, the complete variable domain is EAGVAQSPRYKIIEKRQSVAFWCNPISGHATLYWYQQILGQGPKLLIQFQNNGVVDDSQLPKDRFSAERLKGVDSTLKIQPAKLEDSAVYLCASSLSLAPYNEQFFGPGTRLTVL.

This clonotype was picked up a small number of times. This sequence joins TRBV6-2 or TRBV6-3 and TRBJ1-5; D gene ambiguous. Germline CDR1 is MNHEY and CDR2 is SVGEGT. The ends were cut back, 0 bases at V and 2 bases at J, with 23 bases in the middle. The CDR3 sequence is 20 residues long. The CDR3 reads CASSYSGKAEVDWGNQPQHF. For the CDR3, the DNA is TGTGCCAGCAGTTACTCCGGAAAGGCAGAGGTTGACTGGGGCAATCAGCCCCAGCATTTT.

As for this clonotype: Being one base from a much bigger clone, this may be a read error. The CDR3 does not close with the conserved phenylalanine or tryptophan, likely indicating a read error. This chain uses TRBV30 with TRBJ2-5; the D is unclear. Trimming stripped 1 base from V and 3 bases from J, with 0 bases between. The germline gives CDR1 GTSNPN, CDR2 SVGIG (reference sequence). The CDR3 has 10 residues. The CDR3 region is CAWSEETQYL. CDR3 sequence (DNA): TGTGCCTGGAGTGAAGAGACCCAGTACCTC.

This clonotype was counted many times. The chain combines TRBV28 with TRBJ2-3; 7 bases are shared with TRBD2. Germline CDR1 reads MDHEN; CDR2 reads SYDVKM. The CDR3 sequence is 15 residues long. V gave up 3 bases and J gave up 2 bases; unmatched junction bases: 5. CDR3 loop: CASSLASGYTDTQYF. CDR3 nucleotide sequence: TGTGCCAGCAGTTTGGCTAGCGGATACACAGATACGCAGTATTTT.

This sequence joins TRBV10-3 and TRBJ2-7; the D gene is possibly TRBD2 (6 bases). Per germline, CDR1 ENHRY and CDR2 SYGVKD. This CDR3 spans 16 amino acids. The ends were cut back, 2 bases at V and 2 bases at J, with 16 bases in the middle. CDR3 bases: TGTGCCATCAGTGAGGAGGAGGGAGTCCTGGCCTACGAGCAGTACTTC. The encoded protein is CAISEEEGVLAYEQYF.

This clonotype was detected ten times or more. The rearrangement joins TRBV28 to TRBJ2-1, with 9 bases matching TRBD2. CDR1 MDHEN and CDR2 SYDVKM come from the germline V gene. V shed 5 bases, J shed 7 bases, and the junction held 12 bases outside the gene matches. CDR3 length equals 16 residues. CDR3 nucleotides: TGTGCCAGCAGTCACGGACTAGCGCAGAGGAAAAATGAGCAGTTCTTC. It encodes CASSHGLAQRKNEQFF.